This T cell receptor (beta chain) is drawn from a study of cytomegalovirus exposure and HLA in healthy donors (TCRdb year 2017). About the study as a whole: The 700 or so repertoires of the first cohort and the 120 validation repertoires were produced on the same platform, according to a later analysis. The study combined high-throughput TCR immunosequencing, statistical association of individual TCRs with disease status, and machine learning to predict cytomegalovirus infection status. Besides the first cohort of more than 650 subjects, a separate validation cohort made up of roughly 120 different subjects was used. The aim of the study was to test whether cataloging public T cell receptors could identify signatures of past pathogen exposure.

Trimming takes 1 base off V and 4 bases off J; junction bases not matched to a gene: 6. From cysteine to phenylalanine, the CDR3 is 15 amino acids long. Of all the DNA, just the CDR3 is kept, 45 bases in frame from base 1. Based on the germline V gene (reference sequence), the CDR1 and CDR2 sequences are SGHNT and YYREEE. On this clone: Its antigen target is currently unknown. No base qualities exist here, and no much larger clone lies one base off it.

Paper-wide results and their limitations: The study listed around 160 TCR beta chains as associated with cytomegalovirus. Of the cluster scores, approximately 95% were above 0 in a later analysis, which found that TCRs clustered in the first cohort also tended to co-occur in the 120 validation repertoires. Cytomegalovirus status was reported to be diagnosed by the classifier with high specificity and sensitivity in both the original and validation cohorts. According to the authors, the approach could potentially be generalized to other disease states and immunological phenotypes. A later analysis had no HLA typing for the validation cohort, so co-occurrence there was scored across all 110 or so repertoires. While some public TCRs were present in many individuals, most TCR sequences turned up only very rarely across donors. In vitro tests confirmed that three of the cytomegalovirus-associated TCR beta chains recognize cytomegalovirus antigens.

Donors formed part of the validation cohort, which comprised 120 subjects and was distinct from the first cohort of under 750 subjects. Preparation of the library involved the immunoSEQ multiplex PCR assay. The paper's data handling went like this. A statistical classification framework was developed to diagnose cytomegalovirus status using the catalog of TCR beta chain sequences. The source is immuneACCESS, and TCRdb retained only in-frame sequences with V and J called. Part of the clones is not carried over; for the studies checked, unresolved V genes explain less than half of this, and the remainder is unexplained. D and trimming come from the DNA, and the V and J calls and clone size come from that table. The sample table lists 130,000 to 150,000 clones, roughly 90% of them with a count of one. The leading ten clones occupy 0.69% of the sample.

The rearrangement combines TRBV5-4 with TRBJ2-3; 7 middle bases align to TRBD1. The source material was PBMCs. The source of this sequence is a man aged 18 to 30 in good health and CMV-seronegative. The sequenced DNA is TGTGCCAGCAGCTTGAGACAGGGATTGGCAGATACGCAGTATTTT. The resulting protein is CASSLRQGLADTQYF.